A single T cell receptor beta chain is shown here with its context. The antigen is undetermined. Clones were read by immunoSEQ multiplex PCR, and TCRdb kept only the in-frame ones, dropping some. The sample consists of tens of thousands of clones, 90% to 96% of them appearing once. The sample belongs to a study of cytomegalovirus exposure and HLA in healthy donors. Findings and caveats of the study: The finding came from a later analysis; first-cohort TCR clusters tended to co-occur in the 110 or so validation repertoires. Specificity for CMV antigens was confirmed in vitro for a few of the CMV-associated chains.

The CDR3 runs 14 residues. The ends were cut back, 7 bases at V and 0 bases at J, with 13 bases in the middle. CDR1 is SQVTM and CDR2 is ANQGSEA in the germline V gene. The study drew the donors from its roughly 120-subject validation cohort, separate from the 666-subject first cohort. The sequenced material came from PBMCs. The TCR comes from a man between 18 and 29 years old in good health and CMV-seropositive. V usage is TRBV29-1 and J usage is TRBJ2-1; tentative D call: TRBD2 (6 bases). The CDR3 is CSAPGSSSYNEQFF. The DNA of the CDR3 is TGCAGCGCCCCCGGGAGTAGCTCCTACAATGAGCAGTTCTTC.